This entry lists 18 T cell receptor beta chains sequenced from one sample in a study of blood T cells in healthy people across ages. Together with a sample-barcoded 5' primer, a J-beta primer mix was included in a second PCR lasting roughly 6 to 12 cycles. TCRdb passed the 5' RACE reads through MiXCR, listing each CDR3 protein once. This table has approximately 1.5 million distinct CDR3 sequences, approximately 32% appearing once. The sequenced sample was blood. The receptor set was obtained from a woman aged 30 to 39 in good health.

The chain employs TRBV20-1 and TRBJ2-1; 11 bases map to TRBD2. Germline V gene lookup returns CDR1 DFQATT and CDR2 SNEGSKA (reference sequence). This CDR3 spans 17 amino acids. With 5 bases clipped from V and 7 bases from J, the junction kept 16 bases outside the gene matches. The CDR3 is CSAFPGLAVVLRNEQFF. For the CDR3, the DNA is TGCAGTGCTTTTCCGGGACTAGCGGTCGTCCTAAGGAATGAGCAGTTCTTC.

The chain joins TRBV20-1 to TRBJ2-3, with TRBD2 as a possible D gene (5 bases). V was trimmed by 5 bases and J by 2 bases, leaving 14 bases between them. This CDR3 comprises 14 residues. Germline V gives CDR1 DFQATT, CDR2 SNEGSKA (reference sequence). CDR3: CSALLGGYTDTQYF. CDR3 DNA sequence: TGCAGTGCTCTTCTAGGAGGCTACACAGATACGCAGTATTTT.

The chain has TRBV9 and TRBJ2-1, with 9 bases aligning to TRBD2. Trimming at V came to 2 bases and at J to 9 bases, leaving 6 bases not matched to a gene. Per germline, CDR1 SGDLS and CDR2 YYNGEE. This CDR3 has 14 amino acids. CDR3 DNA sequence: TGTGCCAGCAGCGTTAGCGGGAGTAACGGTGAGCAGTTCTTC. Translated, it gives CASSVSGSNGEQFF.

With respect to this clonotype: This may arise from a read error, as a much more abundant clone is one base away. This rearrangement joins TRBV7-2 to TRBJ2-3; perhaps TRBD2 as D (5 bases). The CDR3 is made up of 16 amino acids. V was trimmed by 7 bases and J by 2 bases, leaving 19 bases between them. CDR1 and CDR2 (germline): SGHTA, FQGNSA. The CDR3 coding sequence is TGTGCCAGCAACCAGGAGGCAGCAGTATTCACAGATACGCAGTATTTT. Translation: CASNQEAAVFTDTQYF.

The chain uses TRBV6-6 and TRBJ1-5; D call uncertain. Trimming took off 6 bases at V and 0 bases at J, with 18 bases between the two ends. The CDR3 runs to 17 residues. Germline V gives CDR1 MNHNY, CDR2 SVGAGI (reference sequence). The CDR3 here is CASRWHGPEGSNQPQHF. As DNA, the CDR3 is TGTGCCAGCAGATGGCATGGCCCCGAGGGTAGCAATCAGCCCCAGCATTTT.

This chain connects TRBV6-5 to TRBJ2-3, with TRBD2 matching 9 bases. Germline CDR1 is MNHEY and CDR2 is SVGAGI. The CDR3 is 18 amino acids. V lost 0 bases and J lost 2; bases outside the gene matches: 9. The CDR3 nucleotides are TGTGCCAGCAGTTACTCGAATGCTCTAGCGGGGCACACAGATACGCAGTATTTT. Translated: CASSYSNALAGHTDTQYF.

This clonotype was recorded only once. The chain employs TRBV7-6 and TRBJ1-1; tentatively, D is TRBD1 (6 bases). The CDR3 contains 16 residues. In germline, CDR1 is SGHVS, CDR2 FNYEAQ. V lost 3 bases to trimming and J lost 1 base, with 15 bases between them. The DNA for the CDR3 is TGTGCCAGCAGCTTCGGGGCGACAGGCCGGAACACTGAAGCTTTCTTT. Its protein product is CASSFGATGRNTEAFF.

The CDR3 sequence is CASTLGVRAFF. In DNA, the CDR3 is TGTGCCAGCACCTTGGGGGTCCGGGCTTTCTTT. The chain recombines TRBV28 with TRBJ1-1; maybe TRBD1 (5 bases). This CDR3 contains 11 residues. Germline loops: CDR1 MDHEN, CDR2 SYDVKM. Trimming shortened V by 7 bases and J by 11 bases, and 14 bases separated the two germline ends.

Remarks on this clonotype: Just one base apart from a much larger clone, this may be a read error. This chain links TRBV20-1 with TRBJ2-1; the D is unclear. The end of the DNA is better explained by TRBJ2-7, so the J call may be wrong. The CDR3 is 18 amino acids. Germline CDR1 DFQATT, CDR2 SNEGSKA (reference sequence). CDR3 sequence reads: CSATKVGVHSSSYNEQYF. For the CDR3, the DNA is TGCAGTGCTACCAAGGTCGGTGTTCACTCGAGCTCCTACAATGAGCAGTACTTC.

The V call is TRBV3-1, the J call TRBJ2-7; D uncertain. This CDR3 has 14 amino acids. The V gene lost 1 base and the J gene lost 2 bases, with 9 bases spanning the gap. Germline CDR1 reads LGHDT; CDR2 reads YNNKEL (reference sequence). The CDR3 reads CASSQVADAYEQYF. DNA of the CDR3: TGTGCCAGCAGCCAAGTGGCGGATGCCTACGAGCAGTACTTC.

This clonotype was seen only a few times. CDR3 protein: CASRFSGTESYEQYF. The CDR3 nucleotides read TGCGCCAGCAGATTCTCCGGGACGGAGTCCTACGAGCAGTACTTC. The chain recombines TRBV5-1 with TRBJ2-7; D is possibly TRBD1 or TRBD2 (5 bases each). V was pared by 5 bases and J by 1 base, with 16 bases between. The CDR3 consists of 15 residues. Germline V CDR1 and CDR2: SGHRS, YFSETQ.

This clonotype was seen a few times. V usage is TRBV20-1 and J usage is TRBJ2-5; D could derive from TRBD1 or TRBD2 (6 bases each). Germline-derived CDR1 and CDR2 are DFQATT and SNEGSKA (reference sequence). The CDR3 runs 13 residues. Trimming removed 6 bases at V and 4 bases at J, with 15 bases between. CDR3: CSAGPGAGETQYF. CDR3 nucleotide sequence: TGCAGTGCCGGACCGGGGGCGGGAGAGACCCAGTACTTC.

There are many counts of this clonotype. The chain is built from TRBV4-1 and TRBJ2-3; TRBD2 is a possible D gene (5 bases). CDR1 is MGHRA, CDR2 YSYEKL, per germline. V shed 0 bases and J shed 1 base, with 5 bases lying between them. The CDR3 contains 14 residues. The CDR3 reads CASSQDGGTDTQYF. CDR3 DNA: TGCGCCAGCAGCCAAGACGGGGGCACAGATACGCAGTATTTT.

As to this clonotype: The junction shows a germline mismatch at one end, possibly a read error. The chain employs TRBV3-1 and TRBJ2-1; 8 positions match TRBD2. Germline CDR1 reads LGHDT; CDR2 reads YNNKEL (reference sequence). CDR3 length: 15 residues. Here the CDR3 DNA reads TGTGCCGGCAGCCAAGCGGGGGAACCCTACAATGAGCAGTTCTTC. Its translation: CAGSQAGEPYNEQFF.

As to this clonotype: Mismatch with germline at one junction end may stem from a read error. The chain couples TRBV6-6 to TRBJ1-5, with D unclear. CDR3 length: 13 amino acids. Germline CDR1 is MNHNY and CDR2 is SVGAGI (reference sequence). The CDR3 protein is CASSTDVQQPQHF. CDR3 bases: TGCGCCAGCAGTACGGACGTCCAGCAGCCCCAGCATTTT.

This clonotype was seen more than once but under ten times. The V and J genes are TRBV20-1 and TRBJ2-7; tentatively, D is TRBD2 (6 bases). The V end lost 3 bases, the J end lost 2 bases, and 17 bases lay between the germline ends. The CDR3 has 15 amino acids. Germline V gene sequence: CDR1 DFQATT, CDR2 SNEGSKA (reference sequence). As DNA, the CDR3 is TGCAGTGCTAGGGATCAGACTAGTCTTACCTACGAGCAGTACTTC. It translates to CSARDQTSLTYEQYF.

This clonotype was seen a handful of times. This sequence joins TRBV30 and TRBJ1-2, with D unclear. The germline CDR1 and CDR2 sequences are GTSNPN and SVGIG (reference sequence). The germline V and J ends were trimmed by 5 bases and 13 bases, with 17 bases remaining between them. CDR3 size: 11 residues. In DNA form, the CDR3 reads TGTGCCTGGTCCACCGAGGGAGTACTCACCTTC. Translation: CAWSTEGVLTF.

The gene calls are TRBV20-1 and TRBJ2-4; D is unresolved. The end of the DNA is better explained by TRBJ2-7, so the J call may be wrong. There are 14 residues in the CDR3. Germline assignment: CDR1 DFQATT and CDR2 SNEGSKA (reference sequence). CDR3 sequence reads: CSAPPETYAYEQYF. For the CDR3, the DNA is TGCAGTGCTCCCCCCGAGACTTACGCCTACGAGCAGTACTTC.